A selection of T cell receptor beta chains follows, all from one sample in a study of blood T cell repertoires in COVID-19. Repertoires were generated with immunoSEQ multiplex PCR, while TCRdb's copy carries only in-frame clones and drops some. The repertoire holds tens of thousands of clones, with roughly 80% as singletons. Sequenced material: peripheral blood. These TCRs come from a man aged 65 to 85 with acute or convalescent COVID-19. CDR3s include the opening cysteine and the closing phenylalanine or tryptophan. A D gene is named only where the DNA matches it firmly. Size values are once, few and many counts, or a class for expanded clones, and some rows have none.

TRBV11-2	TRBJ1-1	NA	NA	TGTGCCAGCAGCCCACCGACAGTTAACACTGAAGCTTTCTTT	CASSPPTVNTEAFF
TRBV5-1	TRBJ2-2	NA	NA	TGCGCCAGCAGACTACCGGGGGCGAACACCGGGGAGCTGTTTTTT	CASRLPGANTGELFF
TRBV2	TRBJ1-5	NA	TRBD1	TGTGCCAGCAGTGGGGGACAGGGATATCAGCCCCAGCATTTT	CASSGGQGYQPQHF
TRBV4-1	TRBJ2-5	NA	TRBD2	TGCGCCAGCAGCCAAGAACTAGCGTCGTACCAAGAGACCCAGTACTTC	CASSQELASYQETQYF
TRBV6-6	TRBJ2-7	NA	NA	TGTGCCAGCAGCTTCCCCGGAGCCTACGAGCAGTACTTC	CASSFPGAYEQYF
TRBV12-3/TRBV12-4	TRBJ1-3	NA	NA	TGTGCCAGCAGTCTCAAACAGGGCAACACCATATATTTT	CASSLKQGNTIYF
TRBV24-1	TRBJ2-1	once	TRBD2	TGTGCCACCAGTGGACTAAATAGCGGGGGAAACTACAATGAGCAGTTCTTC	CATSGLNSGGNYNEQFF
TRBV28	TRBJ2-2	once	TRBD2	TGTGCCAGCAGTTTAACGGGACTAGCGGGGTCGGGCACCGGGGAGCTGTTTTTT	CASSLTGLAGSGTGELFF
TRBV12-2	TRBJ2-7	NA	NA	TGTGCAAGTCGCTTAGCGTGGGACAGGGAGGACTACGAGCAGTACTTC	CASRLAWDREDYEQYF
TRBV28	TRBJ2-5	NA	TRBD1	TGTGCCAGCAGCACCGGGACAGGGGTTTTAGAGACCCAGTACTTC	CASSTGTGVLETQYF
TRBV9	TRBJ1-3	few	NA	TGTGCCAGCAGCGTTGAGGGAGCGCCTGGAAACACCATATATTTT	CASSVEGAPGNTIYF
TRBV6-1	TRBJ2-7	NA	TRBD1	TGTGCCAGCAGTGGTACCCTTGGACAGGGGAGCTTCTACGAGCAGTACTTC	CASSGTLGQGSFYEQYF
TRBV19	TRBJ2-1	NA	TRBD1	TGTGCCAGTATGAGGACAGGGGGCTCCTACAATGAGCAGTTCTTC	CASMRTGGSYNEQFF
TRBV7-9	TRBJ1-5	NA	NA	TGTGCCAGCAGTCCGACTCAGAGCAATCAGCCCCAGCATTTT	CASSPTQSNQPQHF
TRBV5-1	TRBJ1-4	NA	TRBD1	TGCGCCAGCAGCTGGGACAGGAGGCATGAAAAACTGTTTTTT	CASSWDRRHEKLFF
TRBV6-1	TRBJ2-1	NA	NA	TGTGCCAGCAGTGAGGGACGGCGGGGTTACAATGAGCAGTTCTTC	CASSEGRRGYNEQFF
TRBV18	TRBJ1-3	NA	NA	TGTGCCAGCTCACAGACAGGTTCTGGAAACACCATATATTTT	CASSQTGSGNTIYF
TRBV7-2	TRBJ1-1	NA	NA	TGTGCCAGCAGCTTAACCGGCAGGGGCCATGAAGCTTTCTTT	CASSLTGRGHEAFF
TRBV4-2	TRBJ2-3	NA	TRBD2	TGTGCCAGCAGCCCGCTAGCGGGGGCCCCGACGGTAGATACGCAGTATTTT	CASSPLAGAPTVDTQYF
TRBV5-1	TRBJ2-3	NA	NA	TGCGCCAGCAGCTTTGGCGGGCGCACAGATACGCAGTATTTT	CASSFGGRTDTQYF
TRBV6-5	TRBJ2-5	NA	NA	TGTGCCAGCAGAGAGAGCCCAGAGACCCAGTACTTC	CASRESPETQYF
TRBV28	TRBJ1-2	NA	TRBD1	TGTGCCAGCAGTTCCCGCAGGGGGCGTAACTATGGCTACACCTTC	CASSSRRGRNYGYTF
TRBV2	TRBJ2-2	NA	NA	TGTGCCAGCAGTGAAGCGAGATCAAACACCGGGGAGCTGTTTTTT	CASSEARSNTGELFF
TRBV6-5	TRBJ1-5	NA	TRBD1	TGTGCCAGCAGCGCTTGGGACAGAGAGTTTGAGCCCCAGCATTTT	CASSAWDREFEPQHF
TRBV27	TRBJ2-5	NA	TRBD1	TGTGCCAGCAGTCGGGACAGGGGGCGAGACGAGACCCAGTACTTC	CASSRDRGRDETQYF
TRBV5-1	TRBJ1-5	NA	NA	TGCGCCAGCAGCTTGGAGGGGTCCAGCAATCAGCCCCAGCATTTT	CASSLEGSSNQPQHF
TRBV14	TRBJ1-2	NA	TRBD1	TGTGCCAGCAGCCTTAAAGGGGGCGGGTATGGCTACACCTTC	CASSLKGGGYGYTF
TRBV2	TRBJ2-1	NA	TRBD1	TGTGCCAGCAGGGGCCAGGGGGCTTCCAATGAGCAGTTCTTC	CASRGQGASNEQFF
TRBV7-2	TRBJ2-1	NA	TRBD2	TGTGCCAGCAGCTTAATTCCTAGCGGGACTTCCTACAATGAGCAGTTCTTC	CASSLIPSGTSYNEQFF